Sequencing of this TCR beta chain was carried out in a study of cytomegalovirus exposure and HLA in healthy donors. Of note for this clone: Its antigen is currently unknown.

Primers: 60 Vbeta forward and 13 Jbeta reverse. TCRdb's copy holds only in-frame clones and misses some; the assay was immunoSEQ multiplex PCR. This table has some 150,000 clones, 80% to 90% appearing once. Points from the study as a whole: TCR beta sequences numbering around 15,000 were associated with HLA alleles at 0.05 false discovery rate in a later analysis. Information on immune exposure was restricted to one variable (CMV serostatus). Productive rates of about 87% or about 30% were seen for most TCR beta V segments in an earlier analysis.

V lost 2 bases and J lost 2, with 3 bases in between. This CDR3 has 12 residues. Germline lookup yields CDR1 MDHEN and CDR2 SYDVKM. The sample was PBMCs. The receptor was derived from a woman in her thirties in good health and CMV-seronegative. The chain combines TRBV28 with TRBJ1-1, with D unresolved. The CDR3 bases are TGTGCCAGCAGTTTACAAAACACTGAAGCTTTCTTT. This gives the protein CASSLQNTEAFF.